This record covers a single T cell receptor (beta chain). The antigen this receptor binds is unknown. Base qualities are not at hand, and no much larger clone is one base apart. CDR1 SGDLS and CDR2 YYNGEE are derived from the germline V gene. Relative to germline, V is 0 bases shorter and J is 7 bases shorter, with 7 bases between their ends. The CDR3 covers 13 residues, taking in both the cysteine and the phenylalanine. Kept here is only the CDR3 DNA, which spans 39 bases and is read in frame from base 1. Reading the label with the study, this specimen's time point is: baseline before first vaccination. Vaccinee samples were obtained from the UK trials COV001 and COV002, which included a single-blind randomized controlled phase 2/3 trial of AZD1222 (ChAdOx1 nCoV-19) in healthy adults. For TCRbeta chain sequencing, PBMC samples were collected from trial participants at day 0 and at day 28 after the second dose.

This sample is part of a study of T cell responses to AZD1222 COVID-19 vaccine (dated by TCRdb to the early 2020s). Turning to the overall study: Because spike-specific TCR depth and breadth did not differ between the two schedules, AZD1222 recipients who got a second dose at roughly 4 weeks were pooled with those who got a second dose at roughly 12 weeks. Trial participants were enrolled into age subgroups of 18-55, 56-69 and 70-plus years, which contained around 140, 26 and 57 TCR-sequenced participants, respectively. A total of 233 trial participants underwent TCR sequencing, of whom 207 received two doses of AZD1222 and some 25 received two doses of the MenACWY control vaccine. What the authors observed across the whole study: In the small 56-69-year group, the increase in depth fell short of significance, most likely because of low power. Conclusions about previously exposed vaccinees are limited because only a handful of AZD1222 recipients were SARS-CoV-2 seropositive at baseline. The whole spike protein was spanned by vaccine-associated CD4 TCRs, and dominant responses were seen in regions 160-218 and 743-854. Reportedly, almost half of the unique spike-specific TCRs recognized epitopes lying outside the regions that are mutated in the B.1.351 and B.1.1.7 variants. Most participants were white British and females outnumbered males, and the authors suggested that clonal diversity may have been underestimated. Because no day 14 peak-response samples were available, the repertoires could be characterized only after the peak T cell response. A significant rise in spike-specific TCR breadth and depth was observed after two AZD1222 doses relative to day 0 and relative to MenACWY recipients.

The CDR3 regions of human TCRbeta chains were analyzed by immunosequencing. The study's processing was this. Repertoire TCRs were checked for matches against a reference library of SARS-CoV-2-specific TCRs that had been generated using the MIRA antigen-specificity platform. Breadth was defined as the fraction of unique TCRs that were SARS-CoV-2-associated, and depth was defined as the fraction of total T cells that were SARS-CoV-2-associated. Using the MIRA data, every spike-specific TCR was mapped to the spike region that the TCR reacted to and assigned to either a CD4 or a CD8 class. Log10-transformed breadth and depth values were compared by one-way ANOVA with Sidak's multiple comparisons tests. As stored in TCRdb, this immuneACCESS dataset retains in-frame rearrangements with V and J assigned. A fraction of the clones does not appear; measured against another copy, unresolved V genes explain less than half of the discrepancy, and the remainder lacks a known reason. The V and J calls and the clone size are those of that table, but D and trimming were determined from the DNA. The sample records roughly 200,000 clones, about 90% of which are singletons. Around 7.9% of the sample goes to the ten largest clones.

The receptor chain draws on TRBV9 and TRBJ2-2; the D segment cannot be called with confidence. This sequence originates from an adult in good health. Sequencing used peripheral blood, obtained on day 0 of AZD1222 vaccination. The CDR3 protein is CASSVGLFGELFF. The nucleotide sequence reads as follows: TGTGCCAGCAGCGTAGGGTTGTTCGGGGAGCTGTTTTTT.